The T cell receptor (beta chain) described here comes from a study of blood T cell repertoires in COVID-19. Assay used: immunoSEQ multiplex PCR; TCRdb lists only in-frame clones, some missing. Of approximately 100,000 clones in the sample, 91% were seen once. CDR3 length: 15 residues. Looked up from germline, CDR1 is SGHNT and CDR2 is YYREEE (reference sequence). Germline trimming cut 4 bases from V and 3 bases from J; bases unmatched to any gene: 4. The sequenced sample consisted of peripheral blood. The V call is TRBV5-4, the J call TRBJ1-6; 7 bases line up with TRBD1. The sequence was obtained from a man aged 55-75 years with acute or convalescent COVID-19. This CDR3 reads CASSMTGIYNSPLHF. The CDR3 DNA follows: TGTGCCAGCAGCATGACAGGGATCTATAATTCACCCCTCCACTTT.